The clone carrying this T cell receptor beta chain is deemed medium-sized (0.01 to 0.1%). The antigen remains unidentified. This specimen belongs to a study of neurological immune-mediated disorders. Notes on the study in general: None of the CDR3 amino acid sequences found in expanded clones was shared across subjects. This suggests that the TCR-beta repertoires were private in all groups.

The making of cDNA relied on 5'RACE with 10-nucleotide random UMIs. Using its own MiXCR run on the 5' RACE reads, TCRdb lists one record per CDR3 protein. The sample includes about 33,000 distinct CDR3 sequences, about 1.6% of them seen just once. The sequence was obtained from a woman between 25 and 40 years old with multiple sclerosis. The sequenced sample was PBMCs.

CDR3 sequence: CSVRTSGASYEQYF. DNA of the CDR3: TGCAGCGTACGGACTAGCGGGGCGTCCTACGAGCAGTACTTC. The rearrangement links TRBV29-1 to TRBJ2-7, with TRBD2 matching over 12 bases. V dropped 6 bases and J dropped 1; count of bases not matched to a gene: 4. The CDR3 spans 14 residues. Germline loops: CDR1 SQVTM, CDR2 ANQGSEA.